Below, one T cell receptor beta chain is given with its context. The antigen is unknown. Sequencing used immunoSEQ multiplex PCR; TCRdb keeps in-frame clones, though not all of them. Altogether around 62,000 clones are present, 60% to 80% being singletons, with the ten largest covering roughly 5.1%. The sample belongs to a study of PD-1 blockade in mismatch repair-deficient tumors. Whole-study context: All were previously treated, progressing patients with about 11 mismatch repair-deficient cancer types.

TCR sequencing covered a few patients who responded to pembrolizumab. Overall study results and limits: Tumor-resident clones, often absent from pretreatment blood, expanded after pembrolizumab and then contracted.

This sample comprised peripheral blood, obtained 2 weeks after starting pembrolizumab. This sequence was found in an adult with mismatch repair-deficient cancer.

CDR3 sequence reads: CASSYSGSYNEQFF. As DNA, the CDR3 is TGTGCCAGCAGCTATAGCGGGTCCTACAATGAGCAGTTCTTC. The chain couples TRBV7-9 to TRBJ2-1; 7 bases match TRBD2. The V gene end was trimmed by 4 bases and the J gene end by 1 base; junction bases not matched to a gene: 1. The CDR3 runs to 14 residues. Germline V gives CDR1 SEHNR, CDR2 FQNEAQ (reference sequence).